This T cell receptor (beta chain) was identified during a study of blood T cell repertoires in COVID-19. Overall study: The samples span acute and convalescent COVID-19 from the United States, Italy and Spain. Sample material is recorded as cDNA or gDNA derived from T cells, B-cell-depleted T cells, or PBMCs.

Authors' analysis steps: The assay estimated nucleated cells by amplifying reference gene primers. The protocol was immunoSEQ multiplex PCR, while the TCRdb copy is restricted to in-frame clones and leaves out a portion. D and trimming come from the DNA, and the V and J calls and clone size come from that table. The table includes some 100,000 clones, approximately 84% detected once. This receptor was identified in a man aged 80 or over with active or convalescent COVID-19. What was sequenced was peripheral blood.

The CDR3: CASSPRTGTGYEQYF. CDR3 DNA: TGCGCCAGCAGCCCAAGGACAGGGACGGGTTACGAGCAGTACTTC. The rearrangement links TRBV5-1 to TRBJ2-7, with 8 nucleotides matching TRBD1. V trimming: 4 bases; J trimming: 4 bases; junction bases outside the gene matches: 10. The CDR3 spans 15 residues. From germline, CDR1 is SGHRS and CDR2 YFSETQ.